Below are 24 T cell receptor beta chains sequenced from a single sample in a study of cytomegalovirus exposure and HLA in healthy donors. The primer mix had 60 Vbeta and 13 Jbeta primers. Clones were sequenced by immunoSEQ multiplex PCR, and TCRdb holds only the in-frame ones, with some missing. The table has around 130,000 clones, around 90% seen once. Sequences were obtained from PBMCs. The receptor set was obtained from a woman in her thirties or forties in good health and CMV-seronegative.

V and J are TRBV28 and TRBJ2-1, with 11 nucleotides matching TRBD2. Trimming cost V 7 bases and J 4 bases; bases outside gene matches: 18. This CDR3 is built from 19 residues. From germline, CDR1 is MDHEN and CDR2 SYDVKM. The CDR3 loop reads CASTPSREVAGGPYNEQFF. Written as DNA, the CDR3 is TGTGCCAGCACCCCCTCCAGGGAGGTAGCGGGAGGGCCATACAATGAGCAGTTCTTC. The full variable domain, with the rest looked up from reference TRBV28 and TRBJ2-1, is DVKVTQSSRYLVKRTGEKVFLECVQDMDHENMFWYRQDPGLGLRLIYFSYDVKMKEKGDIPEGYSVSREKKERFSLILESASTNQTSMYLCASTPSREVAGGPYNEQFFGPGTRLTVL.

The rearrangement joins TRBV6-1 to TRBJ1-3; TRBD1 agrees at 7 bases. Looked up from germline, CDR1 is MNHNS and CDR2 is SASEGT. CDR3 length equals 14 residues. With V trimmed by 7 bases and J by 6 bases, 9 bases remained unmatched. CDR3 coding DNA: TGTGCCAGCAAAAAAGAGACAGGGACAAACACCATATATTTT. It codes for CASKKETGTNTIYF.

V usage is TRBV27 and J usage is TRBJ2-7, with 10 bases fitting TRBD2. The CDR3 is 17 residues long. Germline V CDR1 and CDR2: MNHEY, SMNVEV (reference sequence). V shed 3 bases, J shed 6 bases, and the junction held 14 bases outside the gene matches. The CDR3 reads CASSFRDLAGAPREQYF. The CDR3 DNA reads as TGTGCCAGCAGTTTTCGGGACCTAGCGGGAGCCCCCCGCGAGCAGTACTTC.

V is TRBV21-1 and J is TRBJ1-5; whether TRBD1, the table's D call, matches the DNA was not checked. TRBV21-1 is designated a pseudogene. The CDR3 is 15 residues long. The CDR3: CASSKVDRSNQPQHF. Here the CDR3 DNA reads TGTGCCAGCAGCAAAGTGGACAGAAGCAATCAGCCCCAGCATTTT.

Regarding this clone: The same CDR3 can be traced to other DNA sequences in this sample. This chain links TRBV7-2 with TRBJ2-7, with D possibly being TRBD1 (5 bases). The germline V and J ends were trimmed by 5 bases and 2 bases, with 7 bases remaining between them. The germline V gene encodes CDR1 SGHTA and CDR2 FQGNSA. This CDR3 has 12 amino acids. The chain's CDR3 is CASSPQAYEQYF. In DNA, the CDR3 is TGTGCCAGCAGCCCACAGGCCTACGAGCAGTACTTC.

The chain combines TRBV9 with TRBJ2-5; 13 bases match TRBD2. V dropped 2 bases and J dropped 4; count of bases not matched to a gene: 11. The CDR3 consists of 18 residues. CDR1 and CDR2 from the germline V gene are SGDLS and YYNGEE. CDR3: CASSVATSGRMRAETQYF. In DNA form, the CDR3 reads TGTGCCAGCAGCGTTGCGACTAGCGGGAGGATGAGGGCAGAGACCCAGTACTTC.

The gene calls are TRBV4-3 and TRBJ2-3; 9 bases align to TRBD2. The V and J ends lost 0 bases and 14 bases, in that order; junction bases with no gene match: 15. The germline gives CDR1 LGHNA, CDR2 YSLEER. This CDR3 is built from 16 residues. Here the CDR3 DNA reads TGCGCCAGCAGCCAAGAGGTAGCGGGAGATCCGACCCCGCTGTATTTT. It codes for CASSQEVAGDPTPLYF.

The V and J genes are TRBV27 and TRBJ1-1, with TRBD1 as a possible D gene (6 bases). The CDR3 runs 15 residues. Germline CDR1 reads MNHEY; CDR2 reads SMNVEV (reference sequence). Trimming removed 0 bases from V and 10 bases from J, with 18 bases in between. CDR3 DNA: TGTGCCAGCAGTTTATCAGGACAGATTAGGCTGACAGCTTTCTTT. It encodes CASSLSGQIRLTAFF.

The V gene is TRBV5-1, the J gene TRBJ2-3, with 10 bases aligning to TRBD1. Trimming cost V 0 bases and J 4 bases; bases outside gene matches: 5. CDR1 SGHRS and CDR2 YFSETQ come from the germline V gene. This CDR3 is 16 amino acids long. CDR3 nucleotide sequence: TGCGCCAGCAGCTTGGTAGGACAGGGGGGTGCAGATACGCAGTATTTT. Translating it yields CASSLVGQGGADTQYF.

The chain couples TRBV28 to TRBJ2-7; maybe TRBD2 (8 bases). CDR1 is MDHEN, CDR2 SYDVKM, per germline. The CDR3 is 18 residues long. The CDR3 bases are TGTGCCAGCAGCGCAGGGGGATTTAGCGGGATCTGGGGGTCCCCTGAGGGTGTC. Amino acid sequence: CASSAGGFSGIWGSPEGV.

The V gene is TRBV9, the J gene TRBJ2-5; weak D call: TRBD1 (5 bases). The length of the CDR3 is 16 residues. V lost 0 bases and J 3 bases, leaving 15 bases between the germline ends. The V gene's germline CDR1 is SGDLS and CDR2 YYNGEE. CDR3 nucleotides: TGTGCCAGCAGCGTAGCTGGAGTATGGGGCGAAGAGACCCAGTACTTC. It yields the protein CASSVAGVWGEETQYF. The full variable domain, completed using reference TRBV9 and TRBJ2-5, is DSGVTQTPKHLITATGQRVTLRCSPRSGDLSVYWYQQSLDQGLQFLIQYYNGEERAKGNILERFSAQQFPDLHSELNLSSLELGDSALYFCASSVAGVWGEETQYFGPGTRLLVL.

The rearrangement uses TRBV2 and TRBJ1-2; D perhaps matches TRBD1 (5 bases). Germline lookup yields CDR1 SNHLY and CDR2 FYNNEI. V gave up 8 bases and J gave up 5 bases, with 12 bases separating them. The CDR3 spans 12 residues. The CDR3 DNA reads as TGTGCCAGCCATGGGGAGGGGTATGGCTACACCTTC. Protein: CASHGEGYGYTF.

The chain employs TRBV14 and TRBJ2-1; 13 bases map to TRBD2. J lost 9 bases, V lost 0 bases, and 5 bases had no gene match. This CDR3 spans 16 amino acids. Germline values: CDR1 SGHDN, CDR2 FVKESK. The CDR3: CASSQDILAGGAEQFF. CDR3 DNA: TGTGCCAGCAGCCAAGATATACTAGCGGGAGGGGCTGAGCAGTTCTTC.

V usage is TRBV4-2 and J usage is TRBJ2-3, with TRBD2 identical over 11 bases. Germline-derived CDR1 and CDR2 are LGHNA and YNFKEQ. CDR3 length equals 16 residues. J gave up 5 bases and V 1 base, and 5 bases lay outside the gene matches. CDR3 in DNA: TGTGCCAGCAGCCAAGGTAGCGGGAGGGGGGAAGATACGCAGTATTTT. This encodes CASSQGSGRGEDTQYF.

This clone came up once. V is TRBV5-1 and J is TRBJ2-5; possibly TRBD2 for D (5 bases). The J call is doubtful: the DNA matches TRBJ2-7 better. The germline gives CDR1 SGHRS, CDR2 YFSETQ. The CDR3 extends over 13 amino acids. The CDR3 protein is CASSLDGMAEQYF. CDR3 in DNA: TGCGCCAGCAGCTTGGACGGGATGGCCGAGCAGTACTTC.

This chain joins TRBV28 and TRBJ2-2; 8 bases fit TRBD2. Germline CDR1 and CDR2: MDHEN and SYDVKM. This CDR3 comprises 16 residues. Unmatched junction bases numbered 12, after V lost 5 bases and J lost 7 bases. Here the CDR3 reads CASSTSGSPRSGELFF. In DNA, the CDR3 is TGTGCCAGCAGTACTAGCGGCTCACCTAGGAGCGGGGAGCTGTTTTTT.

The chain joins TRBV7-9 to TRBJ2-1; 7 nucleotides align to TRBD2. Trimming removed 5 bases from V and 3 bases from J; junction bases left unmatched: 10. The CDR3 extends over 16 amino acids. In germline, CDR1 is SEHNR, CDR2 FQNEAQ (reference sequence). CDR3 DNA sequence: TGTGCCAGCAGCCCGCGGGCGGGAGCTCTCTACAATGAGCAGTTCTTC. It specifies CASSPRAGALYNEQFF.

CDR3 nucleotides: TGCGCCAGCAGCTTTATAACCGGGACATCTTATGGCTACACCTTC. This encodes CASSFITGTSYGYTF. The chain links TRBV5-1 to TRBJ1-2; tentatively, D is TRBD1 (6 bases). The CDR3 is 15 residues long. Trimming shortened V by 2 bases and J by 5 bases, and 16 bases separated the two germline ends. CDR1 is SGHRS, CDR2 YFSETQ, per germline.

The chain combines TRBV6-5 with TRBJ1-2; the D is unclear. The CDR3 extends over 15 amino acids. Trimming removed 1 base from V and 0 bases from J, with 9 bases in between. Germline V lookup: CDR1 MNHEY, CDR2 SVGAGI. Written as DNA, the CDR3 is TGTGCCAGCAGTTACTTAGAGGGCGCTAACTATGGCTACACCTTC. It encodes CASSYLEGANYGYTF.

V and J are TRBV7-6 and TRBJ2-1; D might be TRBD2 (5 bases). This CDR3 is built from 17 residues. The ends were cut back, 0 bases at V and 8 bases at J, with 20 bases in the middle. CDR1 and CDR2 (germline): SGHVS, FNYEAQ. CDR3 residues: CASSLATHKIREHEQFF. Here the CDR3 DNA reads TGTGCCAGCAGCTTAGCGACCCATAAGATAAGGGAGCATGAGCAGTTCTTC.

The CDR3 spells CASSETGNSRNTQYF. The CDR3 bases are TGTGCCAGCAGTGAAACAGGGAATAGCAGGAATACGCAGTATTTT. V gene TRBV6-1 combines with J gene TRBJ2-3; tentative D call: TRBD1 (6 bases). The CDR3 totals 15 residues. V lost 2 bases to trimming and J lost 7 bases, with 16 bases between them. Germline CDR1 and CDR2: MNHNS and SASEGT.

The chain has TRBV6-6 and TRBJ2-2; D gene ambiguous. The V and J ends lost 0 bases and 6 bases respectively, with 8 bases between them. Germline CDR1 MNHNY, CDR2 SVGAGI (reference sequence). The CDR3 is 14 residues long. In DNA, the CDR3 is TGTGCCAGCAGTTACTCGAGTTCCTCCGGGGAGCTGTTTTTT. Amino acids: CASSYSSSSGELFF.

The CDR3 is CASSRGLAGEDTQYF. CDR3 bases: TGTGCCAGTAGCCGGGGACTAGCGGGAGAAGATACGCAGTATTTT. The chain recombines TRBV19 with TRBJ2-3; TRBD2 aligns across 14 bases. This CDR3 is built from 15 residues. Germline CDR1 is LNHDA and CDR2 is SQIVND (reference sequence). V gave up 6 bases and J gave up 5 bases; unmatched junction bases: 4.

The J gene is TRBJ2-5, the V gene TRBV4-3; 8 nucleotides align to TRBD1. CDR3 size: 14 residues. After removal of 2 bases from V and 5 bases from J, the junction contained 4 bases not matched to a gene. Germline V CDR1 and CDR2: LGHNA, YSLEER. CDR3 nucleotides: TGCGCCAGCAGCCAAAGACAGGGGTCGGAGACCCAGTACTTC. Translation: CASSQRQGSETQYF.